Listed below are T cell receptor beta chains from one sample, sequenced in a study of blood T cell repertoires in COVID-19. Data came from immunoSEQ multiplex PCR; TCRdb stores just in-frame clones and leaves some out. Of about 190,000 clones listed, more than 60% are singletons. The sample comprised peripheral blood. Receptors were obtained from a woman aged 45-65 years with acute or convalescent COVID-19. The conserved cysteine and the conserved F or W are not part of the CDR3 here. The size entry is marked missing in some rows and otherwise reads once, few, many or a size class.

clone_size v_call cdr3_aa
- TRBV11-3 ASSSGLADQVTQY
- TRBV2 ASTQGPNQPQH
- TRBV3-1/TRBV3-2 ASSRTPSTGELF
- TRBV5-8 ASSRLVPGELF
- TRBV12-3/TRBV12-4 ASSFLRGYGYT
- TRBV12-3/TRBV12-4 ASSFGGQPQH
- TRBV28 ASRESGARGGELF
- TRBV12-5 ASGFGSSSNQPQH
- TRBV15 ATSRDLGSEKLF
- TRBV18 ASSPKGQGSPKGEKLF
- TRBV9 ASSRDNTNTGELF
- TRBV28 ASSSAGGENTEAF
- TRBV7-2 ASSSRGSGEGNEQF
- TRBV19 ASSTPPDRTYSYNEQF
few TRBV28 ASSARDTPYEQY
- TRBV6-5 ASSYRGADNYGYT
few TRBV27 ASRNTGGATLSNQPQH
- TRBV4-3 ASSQGRGGVEQY
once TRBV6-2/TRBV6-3 ASSYTVGGDRRNSPLH
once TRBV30 ALALGEAHTEAF
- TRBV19 ASSILRTGIYGYT
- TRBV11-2 ASSFPTSGVYEQY
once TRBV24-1 ATSVTSGHTDTQY
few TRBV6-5 ASSYSLWGSVEQY
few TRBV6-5 ASSYLGQNYGYT
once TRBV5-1 ASSLGTNNQPQH
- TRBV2 ASRTQSTNEKLF
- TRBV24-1 ATSDFTNQPQH
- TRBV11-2 ASSLPGLTFYNEQF
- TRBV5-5 ASSLVGAGGPRETQY
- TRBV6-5 ASSRSGGGTDTQY
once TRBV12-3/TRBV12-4 ASSYRGGNEQF
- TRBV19 ASSTGQANEKLF
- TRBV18 ASSPRQGYEQY
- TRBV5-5 ASSAGGGSPLH
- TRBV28 ASNIREEQF
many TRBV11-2 ASSLTENTEAF
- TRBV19 ASRDRANYGYT
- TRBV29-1 SVGYRGGEQF
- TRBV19 ASSGDWLSYEQY
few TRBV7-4 ASSFRDSLYEQY
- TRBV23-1 ASSLHSGTEANTGELF
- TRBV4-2 ASSQDRAYNSPLH
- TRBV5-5 ASSLEQGNQPQH
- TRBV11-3 ASSLMRDREQF
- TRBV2 ASSADREYEKLF
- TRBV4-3 ASSQSGQGTNEQY
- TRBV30 AWREATFYGYT
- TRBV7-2 ASNSPGGFAGNTIY
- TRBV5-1 ASSLGSANYGYT
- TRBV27 ASSRQGAGYT
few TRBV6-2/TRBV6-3 ASSWIWDYGYEQY
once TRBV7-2 ASSRLGTGGTGELF
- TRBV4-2 ASSQASGGTDTQY
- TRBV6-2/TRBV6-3 ASSRGTEAF
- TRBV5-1 ASSYTPGQGYEKLF
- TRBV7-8 ASSRDSYNSPLH
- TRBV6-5 ASTIDLSYGYT
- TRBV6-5 ASSLHRRTVNTEAF